This is a list of T cell receptor beta chains from one sample in a study of cytomegalovirus exposure and HLA in healthy donors. Produced via immunoSEQ multiplex PCR; TCRdb's table is partial and in-frame only. The sample has roughly 140,000 clones; roughly 64% are singletons. The sample taken for sequencing was PBMCs. The source of these receptors is a woman aged 25 to 45 in good health and CMV-seropositive. The CDR3 runs from the conserved cysteine through the conserved F or W. A D gene is named only where the DNA matches it firmly. For some rows the clone size is stated as once, few or many, or as a class when expanded; others skip it.

>.|TRBV15|.|TRBJ2-7
CATSRGKTGGSHEQYF
TGTGCCACCAGCAGAGGAAAGACAGGCGGGTCTCACGAGCAGTACTTC
>.|TRBV10-3|.|TRBJ2-5
CAIKGGGGQETQYF
TGTGCCATTAAGGGGGGGGGCGGTCAAGAGACCCAGTACTTC
>.|TRBV6-1|.|TRBJ1-2
CASTTVFNYGYTF
TGTGCCAGCACGACAGTGTTTAACTATGGCTACACCTTC
>.|TRBV5-4|TRBD1|TRBJ2-3
CASSRTGGVTDTQYF
TGTGCCAGCAGTCGGACAGGGGGCGTCACAGATACGCAGTATTTT
>.|TRBV6-1|.|TRBJ2-7
CASSERLLDKTYEQYF
TGTGCCAGCAGTGAAAGGCTCCTCGACAAGACCTACGAGCAGTACTTC
>few|TRBV11-3|.|TRBJ2-3
CASSSERTDTQYF
TGTGCCAGCAGCTCCGAGCGCACAGATACGCAGTATTTT
>few|TRBV15|.|TRBJ2-3
CATSRASWGVSTDTQYF
TGTGCCACCAGCAGAGCCTCGTGGGGGGTTAGCACAGATACGCAGTATTTT
>few|TRBV30|.|TRBJ1-3
CAWSIGQFRSGNTIYF
TGTGCCTGGAGCATAGGACAGTTTCGCTCTGGAAACACCATATATTTT
>.|TRBV5-5|.|TRBJ1-5
CASRAGGGSNQPQHF
TGTGCCAGCAGGGCCGGGGGGGGGAGCAATCAGCCCCAGCATTTT
>.|TRBV5-1|.|TRBJ2-3
CASSFSFTDTQYF
TGCGCCAGCAGCTTCTCCTTCACAGATACGCAGTATTTT
>.|TRBV4-1|.|TRBJ1-1
CASSQGGWAEAFF
TGCGCCAGCAGCCAGGGGGGGTGGGCTGAAGCTTTCTTT
>.|TRBV7-2|TRBD2|TRBJ2-7
CASSPSTWLAGGEQYF
TGTGCCAGCAGCCCCTCAACGTGGCTAGCGGGAGGCGAGCAGTACTTC
>.|TRBV15|.|TRBJ1-5
CATSRDDLRSPQHF
TGTGCCACCAGCAGAGATGACCTCCGTAGCCCCCAGCATTTT
>.|TRBV5-6|TRBD1|TRBJ1-2
CASSRQGGGDYGYTF
TGTGCCAGCAGCCGACAGGGGGGGGGCGACTATGGCTACACCTTC
>.|TRBV13|TRBD2|TRBJ2-4
CASGLRGGSVIKNIQYF
TGTGCCAGCGGCCTCCGGGGGGGCAGCGTAATCAAAAACATTCAGTACTTC
>.|TRBV5-6|.|TRBJ1-6
CASGDRAKNSPLHF
TGTGCCAGCGGAGACAGAGCGAAAAATTCACCCCTCCACTTT
>once|TRBV2|.|TRBJ1-1
CASSANRDRDTEAFF
TGTGCCAGCAGTGCTAACAGGGATAGAGACACTGAAGCTTTCTTT
>.|TRBV7-9|TRBD1|TRBJ2-1
CASIRDRPYNEQFF
TGTGCCAGCATCCGGGACAGGCCCTACAATGAGCAGTTCTTC
>.|TRBV14|.|TRBJ2-2
CASSQDPGNRLFF
TGTGCCAGCAGCCAAGATCCGGGTAACCGGCTGTTTTTT
>.|TRBV7-9|TRBD1|TRBJ2-7
CASSVRQGLPYEQYF
TGTGCCAGCAGCGTCCGACAGGGCCTCCCCTACGAGCAGTACTTC
>few|TRBV7-9|.|TRBJ2-7
CASSSLRYYEQYF
TGTGCCAGCAGCTCCTTACGGTACTACGAGCAGTACTTC
>few|TRBV4-1|.|TRBJ1-2
CASSPGTPGYTF
TGCGCCAGCAGCCCCGGGACTCCCGGCTACACCTTC
>.|TRBV6-5|.|TRBJ2-1
CASSYSRGGASSEQFF
TGTGCCAGCAGTTACTCGAGAGGGGGGGCAAGTAGTGAGCAGTTCTTC
>.|TRBV5-1|TRBD2|TRBJ2-5
CASSLRGLAGVETQYF
TGCGCCAGCAGCTTACGGGGACTAGCGGGGGTGGAGACCCAGTACTTC
>.|TRBV7-6|.|TRBJ1-1
CASSLVGGDGTEAFF
TGTGCCAGCAGCTTAGTAGGCGGGGACGGGACTGAAGCTTTCTTT
>.|TRBV13|.|TRBJ2-7
CASSPSGSAHEQYF
TGTGCCAGCAGCCCATCCGGGTCGGCGCACGAGCAGTACTTC
>few|TRBV7-9|.|TRBJ2-1
CSSSLPRHPDRNLYNEQFF
TGTTCCAGCAGCTTACCCCGTCATCCAGACAGGAATCTCTACAATGAGCAGTTCTTC
>few|TRBV6-5|TRBD1|TRBJ2-3
CASSYWDSPDTQYF
TGTGCCAGCAGTTACTGGGACAGCCCAGATACGCAGTATTTT
>.|TRBV7-2|TRBD2|TRBJ2-7
CASSPYPASGAYEQYF
TGTGCCAGCAGCCCCTATCCGGCTAGCGGGGCCTACGAGCAGTACTTC
>.|TRBV5-6|.|TRBJ1-2
CASSLWYRANYGYTF
TGTGCCAGCAGCTTGTGGTACCGAGCTAACTATGGCTACACCTTC
>.|TRBV5-1|.|TRBJ1-1
CASSSTPGVVAFF
TGCGCCAGCAGCTCCACCCCAGGGGTTGTGGCTTTCTTT
>large|TRBV5-4|TRBD1|TRBJ2-7
CASSLTTGVGDEQYF
TGTGCCAGCAGCCTAACAACAGGGGTAGGTGACGAGCAGTACTTC
>.|TRBV10-3|TRBD2|TRBJ2-7
CAISEGLADLSYEQYF
TGTGCCATCAGTGAGGGACTAGCGGACCTCTCCTACGAGCAGTACTTC
>few|TRBV27|.|TRBJ2-2
CASTRQANTGELFF
TGTGCCAGCACGCGACAGGCAAACACCGGGGAGCTGTTTTTT
>.|TRBV30|.|TRBJ1-1
CAWGREIGGTEAFF
TGTGCCTGGGGGAGGGAAATAGGGGGCACTGAAGCTTTCTTT
>.|TRBV4-1|TRBD2|TRBJ2-3
CASSQARGLAGRLTDTQYF
TGCGCCAGCAGCCAAGCCCGGGGACTAGCGGGGAGACTCACAGATACGCAGTATTTT
>few|TRBV7-9|.|TRBJ1-2
CASSPSGYGYTF
TGTGCCAGCAGCCCCTCGGGCTATGGCTACACCTTC
>.|TRBV13|TRBD1|TRBJ2-1
CASSYGRQGPSYNEQFF
TGTGCCAGCAGCTACGGTCGACAGGGACCCTCCTACAATGAGCAGTTCTTC
>few|TRBV6-6|.|TRBJ2-7
CASSYEVATYEQYF
TGTGCCAGCAGTTACGAGGTTGCCACCTACGAGCAGTACTTC
>.|TRBV6-1|.|TRBJ1-6
CASSELMGSNSPLHF
TGTGCCAGCAGTGAACTCATGGGCAGTAATTCACCCCTCCACTTT
>few|TRBV9|TRBD2|TRBJ2-3
CASSVGYSGGADTQYF
TGTGCCAGCAGCGTAGGGTATAGCGGGGGGGCGGATACGCAGTATTTT
>once|TRBV19|TRBD2|TRBJ2-1
CASSSSGRGYNEQFF
TGTGCCAGTAGTTCAAGCGGGAGGGGCTACAATGAGCAGTTCTTC
>.|TRBV6-5|TRBD1|TRBJ2-2
CASRTGVAGELFF
TGTGCCAGCAGAACAGGGGTCGCCGGGGAGCTGTTTTTT
>few|TRBV28|.|TRBJ1-5
CASSFARTQHF
TGTGCCAGCAGTTTCGCCAGGACCCAGCATTTT